This entry features one T cell receptor (beta chain) sequence. The source of the sample is a study of control samples from healthy donors and cancer patients. Profiled with immunoSEQ multiplex PCR; TCRdb holds only in-frame clones, not every one. Among about 100,000 clones listed, 85% were seen once. CDR3 size: 12 residues. Trimming removed 2 bases at V and 14 bases at J, with 10 bases between. The germline CDR1 and CDR2 sequences are MDHEN and SYDVKM. The chain is built from TRBV28 and TRBJ1-6; unclear D gene. Sample: blood. The source of this sequence is a man aged 25-40 years in good health. The CDR3 sequence is CASSLGWTALHF. In nucleotides, the CDR3 is TGTGCCAGCAGTTTAGGGTGGACGGCCCTCCACTTT.